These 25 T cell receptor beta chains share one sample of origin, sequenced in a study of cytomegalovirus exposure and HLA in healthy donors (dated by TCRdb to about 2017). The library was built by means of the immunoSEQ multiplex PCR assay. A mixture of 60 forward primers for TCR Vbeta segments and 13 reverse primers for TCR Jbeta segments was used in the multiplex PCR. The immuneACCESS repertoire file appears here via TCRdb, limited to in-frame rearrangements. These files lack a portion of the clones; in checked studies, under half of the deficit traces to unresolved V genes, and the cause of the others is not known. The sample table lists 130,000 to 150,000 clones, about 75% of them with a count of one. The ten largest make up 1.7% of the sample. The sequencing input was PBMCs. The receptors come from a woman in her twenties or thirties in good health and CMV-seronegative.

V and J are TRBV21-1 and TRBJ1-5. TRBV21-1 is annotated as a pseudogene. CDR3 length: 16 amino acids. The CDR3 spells CASSSPGIYSNQPQHF. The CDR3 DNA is TGTGCCAGCAGCTCCCCGGGGATTTATAGCAATCAGCCCCAGCATTTT.

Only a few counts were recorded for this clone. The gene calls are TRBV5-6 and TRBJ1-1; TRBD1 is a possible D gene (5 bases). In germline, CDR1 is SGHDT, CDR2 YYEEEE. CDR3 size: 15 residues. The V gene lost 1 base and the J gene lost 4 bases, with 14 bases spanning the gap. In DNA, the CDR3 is TGTGCCAGCAGCTTGCTGGGTCGGGGGTTCACTGAAGCTTTCTTT. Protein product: CASSLLGRGFTEAFF.

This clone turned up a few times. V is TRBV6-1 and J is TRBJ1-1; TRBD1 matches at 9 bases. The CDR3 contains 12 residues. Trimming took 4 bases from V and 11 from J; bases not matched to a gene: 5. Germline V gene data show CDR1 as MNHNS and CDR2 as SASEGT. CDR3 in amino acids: CASSGTGARAFF. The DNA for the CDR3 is TGTGCCAGCAGTGGGACAGGGGCTCGGGCTTTCTTT.

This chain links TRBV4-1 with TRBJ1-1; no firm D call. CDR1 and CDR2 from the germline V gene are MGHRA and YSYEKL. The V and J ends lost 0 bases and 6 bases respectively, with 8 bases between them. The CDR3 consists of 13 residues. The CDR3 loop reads CASSQDRKSEAFF. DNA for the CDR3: TGCGCCAGCAGCCAAGACAGAAAGTCTGAAGCTTTCTTT.

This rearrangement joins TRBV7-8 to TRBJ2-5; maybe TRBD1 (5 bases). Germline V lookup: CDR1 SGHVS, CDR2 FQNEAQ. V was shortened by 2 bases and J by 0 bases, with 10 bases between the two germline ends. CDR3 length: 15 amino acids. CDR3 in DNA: TGTGCCAGCAGCTTAAAACAGGCGTACCAAGAGACCCAGTACTTC. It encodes CASSLKQAYQETQYF.

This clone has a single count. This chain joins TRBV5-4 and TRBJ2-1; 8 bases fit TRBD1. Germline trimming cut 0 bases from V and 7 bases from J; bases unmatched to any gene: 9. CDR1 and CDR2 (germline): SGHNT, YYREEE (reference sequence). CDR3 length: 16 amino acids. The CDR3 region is CASSLADRGPLNEQFF. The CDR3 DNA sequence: TGTGCCAGCAGCTTGGCCGACAGGGGTCCCTTGAATGAGCAGTTCTTC.

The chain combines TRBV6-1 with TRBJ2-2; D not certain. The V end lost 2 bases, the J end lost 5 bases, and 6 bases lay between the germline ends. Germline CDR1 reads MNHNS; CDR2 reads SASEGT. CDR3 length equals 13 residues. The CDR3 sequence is CASSESSTGELFF. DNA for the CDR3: TGTGCCAGCAGTGAATCTTCTACCGGGGAGCTGTTTTTT.

CDR3 nucleotides: TGTGCCAGCCTTTACGCCACAGGGCGTGAAAAACTGTTTTTT. This encodes CASLYATGREKLFF. This chain joins TRBV6-1 and TRBJ1-4; tentatively, D is TRBD1 (6 bases). Germline-derived CDR1 and CDR2 are MNHNS and SASEGT. The CDR3 is 14 amino acids. Between the trimmed V and J ends, which lost 8 bases and 7 bases, there was a span of 17 bases.

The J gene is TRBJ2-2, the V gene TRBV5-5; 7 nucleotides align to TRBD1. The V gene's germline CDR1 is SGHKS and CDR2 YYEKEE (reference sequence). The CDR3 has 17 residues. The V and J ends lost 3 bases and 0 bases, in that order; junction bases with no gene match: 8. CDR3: CASSYGIGGANTGELFF. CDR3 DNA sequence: TGTGCCAGCAGCTATGGAATAGGGGGCGCGAACACCGGGGAGCTGTTTTTT.

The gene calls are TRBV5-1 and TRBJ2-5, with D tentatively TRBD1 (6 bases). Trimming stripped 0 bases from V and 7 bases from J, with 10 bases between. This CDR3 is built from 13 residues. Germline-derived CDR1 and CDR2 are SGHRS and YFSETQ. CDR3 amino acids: CASSLEQGRTQYF. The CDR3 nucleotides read TGCGCCAGCAGCTTGGAACAGGGCAGGACCCAGTACTTC.

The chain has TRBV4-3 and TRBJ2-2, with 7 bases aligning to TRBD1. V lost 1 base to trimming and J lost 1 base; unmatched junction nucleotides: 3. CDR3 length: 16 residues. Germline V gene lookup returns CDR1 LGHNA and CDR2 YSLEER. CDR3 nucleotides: TGCGCCAGCAGCCAAGGGGACAGAAAGAACACCGGGGAGCTGTTTTTT. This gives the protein CASSQGDRKNTGELFF.

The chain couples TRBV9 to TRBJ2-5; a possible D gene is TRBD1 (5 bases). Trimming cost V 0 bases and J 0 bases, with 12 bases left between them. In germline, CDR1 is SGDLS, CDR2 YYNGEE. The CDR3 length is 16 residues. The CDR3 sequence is CASSVVGRAYQETQYF. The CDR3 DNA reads TGTGCCAGCAGCGTAGTGGGCAGGGCTTACCAAGAGACCCAGTACTTC. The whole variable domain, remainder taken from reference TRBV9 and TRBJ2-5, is DSGVTQTPKHLITATGQRVTLRCSPRSGDLSVYWYQQSLDQGLQFLIQYYNGEERAKGNILERFSAQQFPDLHSELNLSSLELGDSALYFCASSVVGRAYQETQYFGPGTRLLVL.

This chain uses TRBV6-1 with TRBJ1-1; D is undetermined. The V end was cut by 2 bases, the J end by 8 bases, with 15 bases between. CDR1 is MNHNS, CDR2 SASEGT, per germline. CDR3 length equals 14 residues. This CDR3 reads CASSETSARQEAFF. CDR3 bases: TGTGCCAGCAGTGAAACTTCAGCCAGGCAGGAAGCTTTCTTT.

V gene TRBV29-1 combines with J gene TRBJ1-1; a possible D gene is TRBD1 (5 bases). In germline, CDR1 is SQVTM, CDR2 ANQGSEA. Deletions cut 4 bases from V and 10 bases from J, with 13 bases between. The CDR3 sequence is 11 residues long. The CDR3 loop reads CSVVGLGGAFF. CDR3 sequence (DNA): TGCAGCGTTGTAGGGTTGGGGGGAGCTTTCTTT.

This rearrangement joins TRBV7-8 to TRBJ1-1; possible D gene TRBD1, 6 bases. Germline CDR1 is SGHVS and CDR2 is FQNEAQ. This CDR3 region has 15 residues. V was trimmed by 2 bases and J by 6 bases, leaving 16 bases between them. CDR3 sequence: CASSLQGRNRAEAFF. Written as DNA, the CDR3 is TGTGCCAGCAGCTTACAGGGGCGTAATAGGGCTGAAGCTTTCTTT.

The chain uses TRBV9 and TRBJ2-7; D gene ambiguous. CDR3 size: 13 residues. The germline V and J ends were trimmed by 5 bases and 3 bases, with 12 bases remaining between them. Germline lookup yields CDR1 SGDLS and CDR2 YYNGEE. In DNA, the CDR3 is TGTGCCAGCAGTCTAAACCCCAACTACGAGCAGTACTTC. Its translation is CASSLNPNYEQYF.

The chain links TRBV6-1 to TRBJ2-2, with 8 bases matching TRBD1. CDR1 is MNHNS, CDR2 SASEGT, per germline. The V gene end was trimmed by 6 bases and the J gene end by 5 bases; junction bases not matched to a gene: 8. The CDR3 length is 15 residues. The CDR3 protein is CASRDRVFKTGELFF. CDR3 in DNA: TGTGCCAGCAGGGACAGGGTGTTTAAGACCGGGGAGCTGTTTTTT.

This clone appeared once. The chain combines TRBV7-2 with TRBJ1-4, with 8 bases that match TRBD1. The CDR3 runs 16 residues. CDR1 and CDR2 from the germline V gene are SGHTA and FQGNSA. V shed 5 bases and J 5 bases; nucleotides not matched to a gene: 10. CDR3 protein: CASSARTGIGNEKLFF. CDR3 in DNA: TGTGCCAGCAGCGCCCGGACAGGGATCGGGAATGAAAAACTGTTTTTT.

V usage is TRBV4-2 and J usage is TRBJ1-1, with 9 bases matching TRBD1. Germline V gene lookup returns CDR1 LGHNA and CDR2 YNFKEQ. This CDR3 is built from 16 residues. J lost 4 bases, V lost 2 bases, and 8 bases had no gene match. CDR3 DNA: TGTGCCAGCAGCCAATCATACAGGGGGCTGGTCACTGAAGCTTTCTTT. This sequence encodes CASSQSYRGLVTEAFF.

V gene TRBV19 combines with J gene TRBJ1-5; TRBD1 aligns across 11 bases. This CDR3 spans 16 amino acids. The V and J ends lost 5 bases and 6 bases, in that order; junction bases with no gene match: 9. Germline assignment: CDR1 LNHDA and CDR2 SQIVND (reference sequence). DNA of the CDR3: TGTGCCAGTAGTCCCTCCGCCGGGACAGGGGGTCAGCCCCAGCATTTT. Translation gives CASSPSAGTGGQPQHF.

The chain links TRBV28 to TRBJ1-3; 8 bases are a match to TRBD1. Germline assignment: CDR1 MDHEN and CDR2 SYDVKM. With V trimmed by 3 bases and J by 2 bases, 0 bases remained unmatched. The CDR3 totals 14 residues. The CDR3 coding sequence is TGTGCCAGCAGTTTCAGGGGGCCTGGAAACACCATATATTTT. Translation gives CASSFRGPGNTIYF.

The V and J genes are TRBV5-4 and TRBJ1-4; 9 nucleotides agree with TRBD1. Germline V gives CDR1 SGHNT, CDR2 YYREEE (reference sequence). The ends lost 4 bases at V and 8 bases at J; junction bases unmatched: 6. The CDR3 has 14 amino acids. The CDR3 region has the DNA TGTGCCAGCAGCGCAGGGACAGGGAGGGAAAAACTGTTTTTT. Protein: CASSAGTGREKLFF.

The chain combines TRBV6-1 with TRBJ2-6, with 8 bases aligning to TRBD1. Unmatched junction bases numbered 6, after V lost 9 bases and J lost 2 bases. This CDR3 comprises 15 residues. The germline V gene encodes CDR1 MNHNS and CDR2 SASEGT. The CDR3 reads CASGLTGAGANVLTF. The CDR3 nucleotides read TGTGCCAGTGGGCTGACAGGGGCTGGGGCCAACGTCCTGACTTTC.

In DNA, the CDR3 is TGCGCCAGCAGCCCAGGACAGGGAATGGATGGCTACACCTTC. As protein: CASSPGQGMDGYTF. This chain links TRBV5-1 with TRBJ1-2; TRBD1 aligns across 8 bases. Germline CDR1 is SGHRS and CDR2 is YFSETQ. Trimming removed 4 bases from V and 6 bases from J; junction bases left unmatched: 8. The CDR3 is made up of 14 amino acids.

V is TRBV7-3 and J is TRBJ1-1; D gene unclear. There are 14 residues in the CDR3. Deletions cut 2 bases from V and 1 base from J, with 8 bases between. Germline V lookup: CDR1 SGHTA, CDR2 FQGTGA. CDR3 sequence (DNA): TGTGCCAGCAGCTTAGGGCGGGGGAACACTGAAGCTTTCTTT. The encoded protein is CASSLGRGNTEAFF.